Listed below are T cell receptor beta chains from one sample, sequenced in a study of T-cell reconstitution after alpha-beta-depleted transplantation in children. TCRdb independently ran MiXCR on the PCR reads; one entry per CDR3 protein. The sample has some 600,000 distinct CDR3 sequences; approximately 12% are singletons. Source: PBMCs, mostly from graft donor cells, taken 360 days after TCRalphabeta/CD19-depleted stem cell transplant. These receptor sequences come from a male patient aged 10-17 years who had a stem cell transplant for acute myeloid leukemia, so the T cells may come from the graft donor. Both conserved end residues are part of each CDR3. A D gene is named only where the DNA matches it firmly. Only part of the rows carry a size: once, few, many, or a class if the clone is expanded.

clone size,D gene,J gene,V gene,CDR3 protein,CDR3 DNA
many,-,TRBJ2-5,TRBV18,CASSPLSSPRLETQYF,TGTGCCAGCTCACCTCTTAGCTCCCCAAGGTTGGAGACCCAGTACTTC
-,-,TRBJ2-2,TRBV10-3,CALWEWVGTGELFF,TGTGCCCTCTGGGAGTGGGTCGGCACCGGGGAGCTGTTTTTT
few,-,TRBJ2-1,TRBV29-1,CSGGASPGARLGEQFF,TGCAGCGGGGGCGCCTCACCTGGGGCAAGACTGGGGGAGCAGTTCTTC
few,-,TRBJ2-7,TRBV6-2/TRBV6-3,CASSYHEGYYEQYF,TGTGCCAGCAGTTACCATGAGGGCTACTACGAGCAGTACTTC
many,TRBD1,TRBJ2-7,TRBV28,CASSLLTGIHEQYF,TGTGCCAGCAGTTTATTGACAGGGATCCACGAGCAGTACTTC
few,-,TRBJ2-6,TRBV20-1,CSATGRAPSGANVLTF,TGCAGTGCCACGGGGCGGGCCCCCTCTGGGGCCAACGTCCTGACTTTC
few,TRBD1,TRBJ2-5,TRBV3-1,CASSQNRGPETQYF,TGTGCCAGCAGCCAAAACAGGGGGCCAGAGACCCAGTACTTC
few,-,TRBJ2-1,TRBV7-2,CASSFNSGLSYNEQFF,TGTGCCAGCAGCTTTAATAGCGGCCTCTCCTACAATGAGCAGTTCTTC
-,TRBD2,TRBJ2-5,TRBV28,CASSYSGRETQYF,TGTGCCAGCAGTTATAGCGGGAGAGAGACCCAGTACTTC
few,-,TRBJ1-1,TRBV29-1,CSVMGRTWSTEAFF,TGCAGCGTTATGGGGAGAACCTGGAGCACTGAAGCTTTCTTT
many,-,TRBJ2-3,TRBV5-6,CASSLVRGDGTDTQYF,TGTGCCAGCAGCTTGGTAAGGGGTGACGGCACAGATACGCAGTATTTT
few,-,TRBJ2-2,TRBV7-8,CASTLRRATTGELFF,TGTGCCAGCACCTTACGGCGGGCTACCACCGGGGAGCTGTTTTTT
many,TRBD1,TRBJ2-1,TRBV12-3/TRBV12-4,CASSLAGTAYNEQFF,TGTGCCAGCAGTTTAGCCGGGACAGCCTACAATGAGCAGTTCTTC
-,TRBD2,TRBJ2-1,TRBV20-1,CSAFPGLVGYNEQFF,TGCAGTGCATTCCCGGGACTAGTTGGGTACAATGAGCAGTTCTTC
-,-,TRBJ2-5,TRBV20-1,CSAPTDSQETQYF,TGCAGTGCCCCAACAGACAGCCAAGAGACCCAGTACTTC
-,TRBD2,TRBJ2-2,TRBV7-3,CASSLMRGLAGNTGELFF,TGTGCCAGCAGCTTAATGAGGGGACTAGCGGGGAACACCGGGGAGCTGTTTTTT